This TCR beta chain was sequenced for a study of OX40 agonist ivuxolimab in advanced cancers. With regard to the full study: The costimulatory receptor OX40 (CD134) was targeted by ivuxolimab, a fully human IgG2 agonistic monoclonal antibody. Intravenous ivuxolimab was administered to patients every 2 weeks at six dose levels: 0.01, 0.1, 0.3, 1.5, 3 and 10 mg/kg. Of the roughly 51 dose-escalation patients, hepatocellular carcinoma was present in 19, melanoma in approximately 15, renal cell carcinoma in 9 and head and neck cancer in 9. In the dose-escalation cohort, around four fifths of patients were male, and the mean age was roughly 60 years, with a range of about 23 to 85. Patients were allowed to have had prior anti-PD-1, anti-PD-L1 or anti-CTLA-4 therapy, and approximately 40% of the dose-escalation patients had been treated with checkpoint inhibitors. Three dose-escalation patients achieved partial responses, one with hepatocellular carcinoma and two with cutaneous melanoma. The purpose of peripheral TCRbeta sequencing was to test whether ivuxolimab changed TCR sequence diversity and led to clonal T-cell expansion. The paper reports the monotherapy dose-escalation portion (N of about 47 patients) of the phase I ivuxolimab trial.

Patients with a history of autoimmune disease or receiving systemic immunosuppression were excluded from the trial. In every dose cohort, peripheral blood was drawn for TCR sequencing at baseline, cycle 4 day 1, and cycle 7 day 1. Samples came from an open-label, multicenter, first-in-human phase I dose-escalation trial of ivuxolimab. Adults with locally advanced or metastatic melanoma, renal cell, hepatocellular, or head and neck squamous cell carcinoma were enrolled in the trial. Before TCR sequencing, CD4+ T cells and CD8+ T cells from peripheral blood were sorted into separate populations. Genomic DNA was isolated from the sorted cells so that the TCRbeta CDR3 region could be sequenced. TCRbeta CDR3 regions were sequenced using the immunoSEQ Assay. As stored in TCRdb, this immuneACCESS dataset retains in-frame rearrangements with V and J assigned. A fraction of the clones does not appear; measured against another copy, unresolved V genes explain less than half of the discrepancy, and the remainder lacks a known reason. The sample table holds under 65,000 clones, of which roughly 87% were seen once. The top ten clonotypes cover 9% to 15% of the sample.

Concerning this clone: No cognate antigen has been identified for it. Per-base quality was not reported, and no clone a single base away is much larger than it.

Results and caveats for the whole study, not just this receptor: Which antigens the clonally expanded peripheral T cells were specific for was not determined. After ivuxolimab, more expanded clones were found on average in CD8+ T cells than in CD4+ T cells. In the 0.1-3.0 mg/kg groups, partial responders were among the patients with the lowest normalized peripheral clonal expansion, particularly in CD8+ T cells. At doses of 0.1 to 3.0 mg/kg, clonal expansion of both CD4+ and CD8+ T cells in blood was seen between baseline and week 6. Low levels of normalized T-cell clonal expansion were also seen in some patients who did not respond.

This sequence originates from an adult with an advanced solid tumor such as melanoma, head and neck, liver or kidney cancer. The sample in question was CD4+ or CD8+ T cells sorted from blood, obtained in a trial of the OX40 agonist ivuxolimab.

CDR3 protein: CASSLLSRGPNEQFF. The DNA is TGTGCCAGTAGTTTACTCTCCAGAGGCCCCAATGAGCAGTTCTTC. This chain joins TRBV19 to TRBJ2-1, with the D gene too uncertain to name. From a lookup of the germline V gene (reference sequence), CDR1 and CDR2 are LNHDA and SQIVND. V was cut back by 5 bases and J by 6 bases, leaving a gap of 17 bases between them. Measured from the cysteine to the phenylalanine, the CDR3 is 15 residues long. Only the CDR3 DNA is retained, 45 bases long and in frame from the first base.